What follows are 10 T cell receptor beta chains derived from one specimen sequenced in a study of blood T cell repertoires in COVID-19. Clones were sequenced by immunoSEQ multiplex PCR, and TCRdb holds only the in-frame ones, with some missing. The sample lists about 190,000 clones; roughly 78% were seen once. Sequencing used peripheral blood. The receptors stem from a woman at least 80 years old with active or convalescent COVID-19.

This clone was recorded once. This chain joins TRBV28 and TRBJ2-7; the D gene is possibly TRBD1 (6 bases). V lost 5 bases to trimming and J lost 1 base, with 12 bases between them. Germline CDR1 and CDR2: MDHEN and SYDVKM. This CDR3 is 14 amino acids long. In nucleotides, the CDR3 is TGTGCCAGCAGTATAACAGGGTCGTCCTACGAGCAGTACTTC. Its translation: CASSITGSSYEQYF.

The chain employs TRBV28 and TRBJ1-5; possibly TRBD1 for D (5 bases). Germline V gene sequence: CDR1 MDHEN, CDR2 SYDVKM. The CDR3 contains 15 residues. Trimming stripped 9 bases from V and 0 bases from J, with 15 bases between. CDR3 bases: TGTGCCAGTACGTGGGGGGGGTATAGCAATCAGCCCCAGCATTTT. Protein product: CASTWGGYSNQPQHF.

J is TRBJ1-5 and V is TRBV28; 12 bases are a match to TRBD1. In germline, CDR1 is MDHEN, CDR2 SYDVKM. The CDR3 runs 18 residues. In DNA form, the CDR3 reads TGTGCAACACACATGCCCCGGGACAGGGGGCGAGGCAATCAGCCCCAGCATTTT. Amino acid sequence: CATHMPRDRGRGNQPQHF. The full variable domain, its missing parts supplied by reference TRBV28 and TRBJ1-5, is DVKVTQSSRYLVKRTGEKVFLECVQDMDHENMFWYRQDPGLGLRLIYFSYDVKMKEKGDIPEGYSVSREKKERFSLILESASTNQTSMYLCATHMPRDRGRGNQPQHFGDGTRLSIL.

The chain has TRBV19 and TRBJ1-5; D may be TRBD1 (5 bases). Trimming removed 3 bases from V and 2 bases from J, with 8 bases in between. This CDR3 region has 14 residues. CDR1 LNHDA and CDR2 SQIVND come from the germline V gene (reference sequence). The CDR3 loop reads CASSMGQGNQPQHF. The CDR3 nucleotides are TGTGCCAGTAGTATGGGGCAGGGCAATCAGCCCCAGCATTTT.

The rearrangement links TRBV7-2 to TRBJ2-5; D is uncertain. The CDR3 extends over 13 amino acids. The V end lost 1 base, the J end lost 1 base, and 4 bases lay between the germline ends. Germline CDR1 SGHTA, CDR2 FQGNSA. The CDR3 DNA follows: TGTGCCAGCAGCTTAGGGCCCCAAGAGACCCAGTACTTC. It translates to CASSLGPQETQYF.

The J gene is TRBJ2-3, the V gene TRBV3-1 (or the pseudogene TRBV3-2); 8 positions agree with TRBD1. The CDR3 totals 15 residues. Germline CDR1 is LGHDT and CDR2 is YNNKEL (reference sequence). Germline trimming cut 6 bases from V and 1 base from J; bases unmatched to any gene: 6. The CDR3 is CASRSTGGGTDTQYF. CDR3 DNA sequence: TGTGCCAGCAGGTCAACAGGGGGAGGCACAGATACGCAGTATTTT.

The chain has TRBV4-2 and TRBJ2-7; tentative D call: TRBD1 (6 bases). This CDR3 is built from 13 residues. Germline-derived CDR1 and CDR2 are LGHNA and YNFKEQ. Deletions cut 2 bases from V and 6 bases from J, with 11 bases between. The CDR3 region has the DNA TGTGCCAGCAGCCAAAGGAAAGGGGGCGAGCAGTACTTC. This encodes CASSQRKGGEQYF.

The J gene is TRBJ2-4, the V gene TRBV14; 9 bases align to TRBD2. With 0 bases clipped from V and 1 base from J, the junction kept 13 bases outside the gene matches. The germline gives CDR1 SGHDN, CDR2 FVKESK. CDR3 length equals 20 residues. The CDR3 region is CASSQEGLAEARGAKNIQYF. The CDR3 DNA reads TGTGCCAGCAGCCAAGAGGGACTAGCAGAGGCTAGAGGCGCCAAAAACATTCAGTACTTC.

The chain employs TRBV28 and TRBJ2-1; 8 bases fit TRBD2. J gave up 5 bases and V 2 bases, and 5 bases lay outside the gene matches. Germline loops: CDR1 MDHEN, CDR2 SYDVKM. This CDR3 has 15 amino acids. The CDR3 sequence is CASSLNGGAHNEQFF. The CDR3 DNA is TGTGCCAGCAGTTTAAACGGGGGGGCCCACAATGAGCAGTTCTTC.

This clone occurred a few times. V is TRBV19 and J is TRBJ1-6; 7 bases are a match to TRBD1. The CDR3 has 15 residues. Trimming cost V 1 base and J 7 bases; bases outside gene matches: 4. Germline CDR1 reads LNHDA; CDR2 reads SQIVND (reference sequence). This CDR3 is CASSIGGQPNSPLHF. CDR3 coding DNA: TGTGCCAGTAGTATAGGGGGACAGCCGAATTCACCCCTCCACTTT.